This T cell receptor (beta chain) appears in the sequencing data of a study of cytomegalovirus exposure and HLA in healthy donors. The study, taken as a whole, reports: According to a later analysis, donors in an Asian-associated ancestry cluster reportedly had fewer N-insertions than the roughly 670-donor mean.

Germline V lookup: CDR1 KGHSH, CDR2 LQKENI. The CDR3 spans 16 residues. V lost 2 bases, J lost 10 bases, and 11 bases stayed unmatched. As for this clone: Its antigen is not identified.

Researchers ran the PCR with 60 Vbeta and 13 Jbeta primers. Sequencing used immunoSEQ multiplex PCR; TCRdb keeps in-frame clones, though not all of them. This table lists about 130,000 clones. Sequencing was performed on PBMCs. The sequence was obtained from a man aged 18 to 29 in good health and CMV-seronegative. The rearrangement joins TRBV18 to TRBJ1-5; 10 nucleotides agree with TRBD1. The CDR3 loop reads CASSPRTGGSISPQHF. The DNA for the CDR3 is TGTGCCAGCTCACCAAGGACAGGGGGGTCAATCAGCCCCCAGCATTTT.